The T cell receptor (beta chain) under discussion was sequenced for a study of blood T cell repertoires in COVID-19. For the study at large: PBMCs, B-cell-depleted T cells, or T cells provided the cDNA or gDNA that made up the material.

Clones were sequenced by immunoSEQ multiplex PCR, and TCRdb holds only the in-frame ones, with some missing. The sample includes about 50,000 clones, 80% to 90% seen only once; the top ten take less than 8%. CDR1 SGHTA and CDR2 FQGNSA come from the germline V gene. The J segment lost 5 bases and the V segment lost 2 bases, leaving 8 bases of the junction unmatched. The CDR3 contains 15 residues. Sequences were obtained from peripheral blood. This sequence originates from a human donor in a cohort sampled during active COVID-19. The chain combines TRBV7-2 with TRBJ2-7; 8 nucleotides match TRBD2. The CDR3 DNA follows: TGTGCCAGCAGCTTACAAGCGGGAGAGGAAAACGAGCAGTACTTC. Translated, it gives CASSLQAGEENEQYF.